Listed here are 10 T cell receptor beta chains from one sample, sequenced in a study of OX40 agonist ivuxolimab in advanced cancers. The repertoire was sequenced with immunoSEQ multiplex PCR; TCRdb's copy has only in-frame clones and lacks some. This table has some 52,000 clones, roughly 88% appearing once. Specimen: CD4+ or CD8+ T cells sorted from blood, collected in a trial of the OX40 agonist ivuxolimab. These receptors all stem from an adult with an advanced solid tumor such as melanoma, head and neck, liver or kidney cancer.

This clone was counted between two and nine times. This chain joins TRBV7-6 and TRBJ1-5, with D tentatively TRBD1 (5 bases). The germline CDR1 and CDR2 sequences are SGHVS and FNYEAQ. The ends were cut back, 4 bases at V and 6 bases at J, with 10 bases in the middle. This CDR3 comprises 13 residues. Written as DNA, the CDR3 is TGTGCCAGCAGCTCCTCGAGGGGTCAGCCCCAGCATTTT. This translates into CASSSSRGQPQHF. The full variable domain, completed using reference TRBV7-6 and TRBJ1-5, is GAGVSQSPRYKVTKRGQDVALRCDPISGHVSLYWYRQALGQGPEFLTYFNYEAQQDKSGLPNDRFSAERPEGSISTLTIQRTEQRDSAMYRCASSSSRGQPQHFGDGTRLSIL.

The chain uses TRBV6-4 and TRBJ1-1; 11 nucleotides match TRBD1. The CDR3 is 15 residues long. V trimming: 6 bases; J trimming: 4 bases; junction bases outside the gene matches: 7. Germline V gene lookup returns CDR1 MRHNA and CDR2 SNTAGT. The CDR3 reads CASSVDGTGGTEAFF. In DNA, the CDR3 is TGTGCCAGCAGCGTGGATGGGACAGGGGGCACTGAAGCTTTCTTT.

V usage is TRBV4-1 and J usage is TRBJ2-1; tentative D call: TRBD2 (7 bases). V lost 1 base, J lost 1 base, and 11 bases lay in between. The CDR3 is 16 residues long. Germline loops: CDR1 MGHRA, CDR2 YSYEKL. In nucleotides, the CDR3 is TGCGCCAGCAGCCAAGCAAGGGGGGGTTCCTACAATGAGCAGTTCTTC. The encoded protein is CASSQARGGSYNEQFF.

This clone turned up a few times. The rearrangement uses TRBV7-3 and TRBJ1-6; weak D call: TRBD1 (6 bases). Germline loops: CDR1 SGHTA, CDR2 FQGTGA. Trimming stripped 4 bases from V and 9 bases from J, with 10 bases between. The CDR3 has 13 residues. The CDR3 loop reads CASSYRDGSPLHF. The CDR3 coding sequence is TGTGCCAGCAGCTACAGGGACGGTTCACCCCTCCACTTT.

The chain couples TRBV5-4 to TRBJ2-3; weak D call: TRBD1 (6 bases). This CDR3 contains 14 residues. Trimming took 2 bases from V and 4 from J, leaving 11 bases between them. The germline V gene encodes CDR1 SGHNT and CDR2 YYREEE (reference sequence). CDR3 protein: CASSLHRAADTQYF. CDR3 bases: TGTGCCAGCAGCTTACACAGGGCTGCAGATACGCAGTATTTT.

The rearrangement links TRBV10-1 to TRBJ2-1; D ambiguous. Germline assignment: CDR1 WNHNN and CDR2 SYGVQD (reference sequence). Trimming stripped 2 bases from V and 4 bases from J, with 6 bases between. The CDR3 totals 13 residues. The CDR3 nucleotides read TGCGCCAGCAGTGAGACCGCGTACAATGAGCAGTTCTTC. This sequence encodes CASSETAYNEQFF.

V and J are TRBV9 and TRBJ2-1; 11 nucleotides line up with TRBD1. CDR1 is SGDLS and CDR2 is YYNGEE in the germline V gene. J lost 3 bases, V lost 1 base, and 3 bases had no gene match. The CDR3 has 16 amino acids. DNA of the CDR3: TGTGCCAGCAGCGTAACCGGGACAGGGGGCTACAATGAGCAGTTCTTC. It yields the protein CASSVTGTGGYNEQFF.

This clone was picked up a small number of times. V gene TRBV7-6 combines with J gene TRBJ1-5; a weak D match, TRBD1 (5 bases). Trimming pared 5 bases from V and 0 bases from J, leaving 17 bases between. From germline, CDR1 is SGHVS and CDR2 FNYEAQ. The CDR3 loop spans 17 amino acids. The CDR3 DNA follows: TGTGCCAGCAGCCCTCCGGGCAGGGCCTATAGCAATCAGCCCCAGCATTTT. Translation gives CASSPPGRAYSNQPQHF.

The V and J genes are TRBV2 and TRBJ2-5; D possibly corresponds to TRBD2 (6 bases). V gave up 10 bases and J gave up 5 bases, with 11 bases separating them. Germline CDR1 and CDR2: SNHLY and FYNNEI. CDR3 length: 11 amino acids. The chain's CDR3 is CATSGSETQYF. The CDR3 DNA reads as TGTGCCACCTCCGGGAGTGAGACCCAGTACTTC.

The chain is built from TRBV6-5 and TRBJ1-2; a weak D match, TRBD1 (5 bases). The CDR3 is 14 residues long. V was pared by 5 bases and J by 4 bases, with 14 bases between. Germline CDR1 and CDR2: MNHEY and SVGAGI. The CDR3 spells CASSSGGSGYGYTF. CDR3 nucleotide sequence: TGTGCCAGCAGTAGTGGGGGGTCTGGCTATGGCTACACCTTC.